This TCR beta chain was sequenced for a study of control samples from healthy donors and cancer patients. This CDR3 has 13 residues. The J segment lost 13 bases and the V segment lost 3 bases, leaving 10 bases of the junction unmatched. CDR1 MGHDK and CDR2 SYGVNS come from the germline V gene. This table comes from immunoSEQ multiplex PCR, and its TCRdb copy is limited to in-frame clones, with some not included. There are 60,000 to 75,000 clones in the sample; about 80% occur only once, and under 30% lies in the top ten. The sequence derives from a man aged 50 to 60 in good health. The rearrangement uses TRBV25-1 and TRBJ1-2; 8 bases are shared with TRBD1. Sequenced input: blood. CDR3 sequence (DNA): TGTGCCAGCAGTGATCCGGGACAGGCTGTGTTCACCTTC. It specifies CASSDPGQAVFTF.